The T cell receptor (beta chain) under discussion was sequenced for a study of T cell changes during pregnancy in multiple sclerosis. Trimming left V 0 bases short and J 3 bases short, with 15 bases between. This CDR3 region has 16 residues. CDR1 MNHEY and CDR2 SVGAGI come from the germline V gene. The count of this clone is one. Data came from immunoSEQ multiplex PCR; TCRdb stores just in-frame clones and leaves some out. This sample has fewer than 60,000 clones, with about 90% found just once. Sequencing was performed on CD4+ T cells from peripheral blood mononuclear cells, taken after pregnancy. This TCR was recovered from a female donor with multiple sclerosis, enrolled in a pregnancy study. The gene calls are TRBV6-5 and TRBJ2-7, with a tentative D call TRBD1 (6 bases). The CDR3 DNA follows: TGTGCCAGCAGTTACTCCTGGGACACCCTCTACTACGAGCAGTACTTC. Protein product: CASSYSWDTLYYEQYF.